This T cell receptor (beta chain) was recovered during a study of identical twins. General study points: It was out-of-frame TCR alpha sharing in monozygotic twins that models underestimated.

With template switching, a universal primer site was added, and the cDNA carried unique molecular identifiers. Via MiXCR, TCRdb re-called the 5' RACE reads, giving one row per CDR3 protein. This table holds around 1.7 million distinct CDR3 sequences, about 31% found once. The germline CDR1 and CDR2 sequences are SGHTA and FQGNSA. Trimming removed 5 bases from V and 4 bases from J; junction bases left unmatched: 6. The CDR3 extends over 14 amino acids. A word on this clonotype: Its antigen is not identified.

This TCR derives from a newborn girl in good health. The specimen sequenced was cord blood. The genes are TRBV7-2 and TRBJ1-1; 8 nucleotides agree with TRBD1. The CDR3 DNA sequence: TGTGCCAGCAGCCCGCGACAGGGGACCACTGAAGCTTTCTTT. Its protein product is CASSPRQGTTEAFF.